The entry below gives a single T cell receptor (beta chain) sequence along with its context. These data are taken from a study of T cells after yellow fever vaccination. TCRdb used MiXCR to reprocess the 5' RACE reads, holding one entry per CDR3 protein. The top ten hold about 3% of the sample, which has 340,000 or so distinct CDR3 sequences, 12% seen once. From germline, CDR1 is MGHRA and CDR2 YSYEKL. The CDR3 length is 14 residues. The V and J ends lost 4 bases and 2 bases respectively, with 9 bases between them. The TCR was taken from a man younger than 35 who received the YFV17D yellow fever vaccine. The genes are TRBV4-1 and TRBJ1-5; no definite D call. This specimen was CD4+ T cells sorted from PBMCs, taken 15 days after the yellow fever booster vaccination. CDR3 in amino acids: CASSPREGNQPQHF. CDR3 sequence (DNA): TGCGCCAGCAGCCCCCGGGAGGGCAATCAGCCCCAGCATTTT.